This T cell receptor beta chain was recorded in a study of regulatory T cells in long-lasting Graves disease. The wider study: Antithyroid drug exposure in newly diagnosed Graves' patients had lasted under 3 months.

The CDR3 has 14 residues. The germline CDR1 and CDR2 sequences are SEHNR and FQNEAQ (reference sequence). V lost 5 bases to trimming and J lost 7 bases, with 18 bases between them. Regarding the study as a whole: Persistent cases favored TRBV28, TRBJ1-2 and TRBJ2-5.

Time point indicated: newly diagnosed GD, antithyroid drugs for less than 3 months. RNA extracted from PBMCs served as the sequencing template. In regard to this clonotype: The antigen remains unidentified.

CDR3 regions were amplified by Arm-PCR using iRepertoire HTBI primers to build TCR beta libraries. TCRdb processed the multiplex PCR reads anew with MiXCR; each CDR3 protein has one entry. The data contain approximately 480,000 distinct CDR3 sequences, 15% to 20% of them singletons. The sample also formed part of further work on T cells in Graves' hyperthyroidism and ophthalmopathy. Turning to that study: Initially, a first-round RT-PCR of the TCR CDR3 employed the HTBI primer set.

The origin of this receptor is a man in his forties with Graves disease. The chain combines TRBV7-9 with TRBJ2-7; weak D call: TRBD1 (5 bases). This specimen was peripheral blood mononuclear cells (PBMCs), taken at new diagnosis, from a patient treated with antithyroid drugs. CDR3 DNA sequence: TGTGCCAGCAGCCAGGGTGTGGTTCTGGGGGAGCAGTACTTC. Translation gives CASSQGVVLGEQYF.